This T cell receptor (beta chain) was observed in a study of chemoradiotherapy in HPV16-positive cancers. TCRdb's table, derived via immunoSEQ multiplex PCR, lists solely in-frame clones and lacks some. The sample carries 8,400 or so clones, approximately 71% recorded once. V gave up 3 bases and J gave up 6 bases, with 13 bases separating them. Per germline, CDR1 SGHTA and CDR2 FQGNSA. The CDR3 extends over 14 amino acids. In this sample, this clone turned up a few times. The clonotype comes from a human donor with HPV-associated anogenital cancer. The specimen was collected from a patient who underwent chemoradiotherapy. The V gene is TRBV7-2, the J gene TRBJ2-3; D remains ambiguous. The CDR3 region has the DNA TGTGCCAGCAGCTTGCCTCCCCTTGAGGATACGCAGTATTTT. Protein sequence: CASSLPPLEDTQYF.